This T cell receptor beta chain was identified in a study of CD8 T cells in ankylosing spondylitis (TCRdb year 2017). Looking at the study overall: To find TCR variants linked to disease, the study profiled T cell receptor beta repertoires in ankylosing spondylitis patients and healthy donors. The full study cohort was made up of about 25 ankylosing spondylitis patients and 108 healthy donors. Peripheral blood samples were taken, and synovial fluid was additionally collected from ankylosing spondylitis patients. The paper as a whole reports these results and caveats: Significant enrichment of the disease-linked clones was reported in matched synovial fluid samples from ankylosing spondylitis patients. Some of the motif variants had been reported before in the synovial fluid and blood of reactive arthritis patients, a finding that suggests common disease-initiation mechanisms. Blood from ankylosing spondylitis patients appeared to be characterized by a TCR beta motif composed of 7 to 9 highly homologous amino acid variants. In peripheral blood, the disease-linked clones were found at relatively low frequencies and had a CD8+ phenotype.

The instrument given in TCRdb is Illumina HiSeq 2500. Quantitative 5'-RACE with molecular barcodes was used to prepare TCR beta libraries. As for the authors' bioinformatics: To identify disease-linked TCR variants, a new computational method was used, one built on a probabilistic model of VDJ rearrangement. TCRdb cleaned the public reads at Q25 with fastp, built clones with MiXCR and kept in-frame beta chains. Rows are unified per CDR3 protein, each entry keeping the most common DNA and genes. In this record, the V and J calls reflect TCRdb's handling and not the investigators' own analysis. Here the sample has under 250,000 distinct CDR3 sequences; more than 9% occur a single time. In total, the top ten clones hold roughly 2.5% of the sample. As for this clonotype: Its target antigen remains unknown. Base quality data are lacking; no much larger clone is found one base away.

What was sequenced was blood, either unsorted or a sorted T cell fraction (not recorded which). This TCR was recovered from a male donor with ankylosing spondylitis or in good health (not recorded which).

The nucleotide sequence reads as follows: TGCGCCAGCAGCTTGGCCGGGGGTCAGCAGACCCAGTACTTC. Its coded protein is CASSLAGGQQTQYF. Here the chain combines TRBV5-1 and TRBJ2-5; the D segment could be TRBD2, given 6 matching bases. Taken from the germline V gene, the CDR1 and CDR2 loops are SGHRS and YFSETQ. V is reduced by 0 bases and J by 6 bases, leaving a spacing of 12 bases between them. Spanning cysteine to phenylalanine, the CDR3 consists of 14 amino acids. The DNA shown is the 42-base CDR3, in frame from base 1. Supplemented by the reference TRBV5-1 and TRBJ2-5 proteins around the CDR3, the complete variable domain is KAGVTQTPRYLIKTRGQQVTLSCSPISGHRSVSWYQQTPGQGLQFLFEYFSETQRNKGNFPGRFSGRQFSNSRSEMNVSTLELGDSALYLCASSLAGGQQTQYFGPGTRLLVL.